The table lists the clone carrying this TCR beta chain with many counts. Time point in this sample: patch test 1, 2 weeks after DPC sensitization. Treatment meaning: therapeutic diphenylcyclopropenone sensitization with weekly scalp DPC. From whole blood left unfractionated, total RNA was extracted. Looked up from germline, CDR1 is DFQATT and CDR2 is SNEGSKA (reference sequence). The ends were cut back, 6 bases at V and 0 bases at J, with 6 bases in the middle. The CDR3 totals 13 residues. This entry comes from a study of human T cells and chemical hapten exposure. Using its own MiXCR run on the RACE reads, TCRdb lists one record per CDR3 protein. Here the sample spans some 340,000 distinct CDR3 sequences, approximately 6.3% being singletons.

The sample here was whole blood, taken in connection with sensitization to the hapten diphenylcyclopropenone (DPC). The TCR originated in a woman between 18 and 29 years old with alopecia areata. Some clones in this sample may be carry-over from other donors' samples. The chain uses TRBV20-1 and TRBJ2-6; the D gene is possibly TRBD2 (5 bases). As DNA, the CDR3 is TGCAGTGCCCGGGACTCTGGGGCCAACGTCCTGACTTTC. This encodes CSARDSGANVLTF.